This T cell receptor beta chain was sequenced for a study of response to subunit inactivated influenza vaccine. Between the trimmed V and J ends, which lost 0 bases and 0 bases, there was a span of 5 bases. The CDR3 extends over 15 amino acids. CDR1 is SGHVS and CDR2 is FQNEAQ in the germline V gene. TCRdb passed the RT-PCR reads through MiXCR, listing each CDR3 protein once. The sample comprises about 520,000 distinct CDR3 sequences, about 25% of which are singletons, and over 1.5% rests with the top ten. The chain has TRBV7-8 and TRBJ2-2, with D hard to call. The source of this sequence is a man in his fifties or sixties who received an inactivated influenza vaccine. Sequenced here: CD4+ T cells sorted from PBMCs, sampled roughly 5 days after vaccination. As DNA, the CDR3 is TGTGCCAGCAGCTTAGCCCCAACGAACACCGGGGAGCTGTTTTTT. As protein: CASSLAPTNTGELFF.